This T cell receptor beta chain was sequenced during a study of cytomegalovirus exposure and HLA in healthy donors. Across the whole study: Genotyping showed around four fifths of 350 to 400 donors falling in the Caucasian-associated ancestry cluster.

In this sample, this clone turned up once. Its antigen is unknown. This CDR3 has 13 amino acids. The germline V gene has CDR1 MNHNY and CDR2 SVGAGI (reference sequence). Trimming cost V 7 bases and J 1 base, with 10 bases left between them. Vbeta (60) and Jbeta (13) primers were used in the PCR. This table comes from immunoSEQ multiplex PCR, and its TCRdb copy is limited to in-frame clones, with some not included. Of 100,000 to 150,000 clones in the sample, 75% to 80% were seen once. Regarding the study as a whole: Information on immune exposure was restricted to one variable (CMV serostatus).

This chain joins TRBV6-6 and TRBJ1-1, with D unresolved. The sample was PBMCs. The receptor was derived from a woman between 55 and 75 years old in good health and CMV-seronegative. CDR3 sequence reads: CASIAAKNTEAFF. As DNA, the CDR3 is TGTGCCAGCATAGCAGCCAAGAACACTGAAGCTTTCTTT.